This T cell receptor (beta chain) was captured in a study of lymphopenia after photon versus proton radiotherapy. This table comes from immunoSEQ multiplex PCR, and its TCRdb copy is limited to in-frame clones, with some not included. The table lists more than 20,000 clones, roughly 82% of them singletons. The CDR3 consists of 18 residues. The V and J ends lost 1 base and 5 bases, in that order; junction bases with no gene match: 12. The germline V gene has CDR1 SGHVS and CDR2 FQNEAQ. This chain connects TRBV7-8 to TRBJ2-2; 8 nucleotides agree with TRBD1. This sequence was found in a man between 35 and 55 years old with gastric cancer. This specimen consisted of peripheral blood, obtained from a patient treated with photon-based radiotherapy. The CDR3 sequence is CASSLGPGQGGRTGELFF. The CDR3 coding sequence is TGTGCCAGCAGCTTAGGTCCCGGACAGGGAGGTCGTACCGGGGAGCTGTTTTTT.